Below are 29 T cell receptor beta chains sequenced from a single sample in a study of blood T cell repertoires in COVID-19. Libraries were prepared by immunoSEQ multiplex PCR; TCRdb keeps only in-frame clonotypes and omits some of them. The profile covers roughly 97,000 clones, with around nine tenths appearing a single time and about 1.7% taken by the ten largest. The sample taken for sequencing was peripheral blood. These receptors originate from a man aged 55 to 70 with acute or convalescent COVID-19.

This clone was seen a few times. This rearrangement joins TRBV27 to TRBJ1-4; the D gene is possibly TRBD1 (5 bases). Between the trimmed V and J ends, which lost 5 bases and 8 bases, there was a span of 18 bases. In germline, CDR1 is MNHEY, CDR2 SMNVEV (reference sequence). The CDR3 has 15 residues. CDR3 loop: CASSTLGGSGEKLFF. DNA for the CDR3: TGTGCCAGCAGTACCTTGGGGGGGTCGGGGGAAAAACTGTTTTTT.

This clone was picked up a small number of times. V is TRBV2 and J is TRBJ2-3; perhaps TRBD1 as D (6 bases). The CDR3 is made up of 14 amino acids. The V gene lost 7 bases and the J gene lost 5 bases, with 16 bases spanning the gap. CDR1 is SNHLY and CDR2 is FYNNEI in the germline V gene. CDR3 sequence (DNA): TGTGCCAGCAATTATTGGGGGCGGGTAGATACGCAGTATTTT. Translated: CASNYWGRVDTQYF.

The genes are TRBV5-1 and TRBJ1-1; D not certain. V lost 0 bases, J lost 4 bases, and 13 bases lay in between. CDR3 size: 15 residues. Germline V gene data show CDR1 as SGHRS and CDR2 as YFSETQ. In nucleotides, the CDR3 is TGCGCCAGCAGCTTGGCAGGAGGATGGAGCACTGAAGCTTTCTTT. Translation: CASSLAGGWSTEAFF.

V and J are TRBV7-2 and TRBJ1-2, with D possibly TRBD1 on 5 matching bases. Trimming took off 1 base at V and 8 bases at J, with 14 bases between the two ends. The CDR3 length is 14 residues. CDR1 is SGHTA and CDR2 is FQGNSA in the germline V gene. CDR3 protein: CASSLGAGQDGYTF. The DNA for the CDR3 is TGTGCCAGCAGCTTAGGGGCAGGGCAGGACGGCTACACCTTC.

This chain connects TRBV6-5 to TRBJ1-2; D call uncertain. This CDR3 is 14 amino acids long. Trimming left V 6 bases short and J 7 bases short, with 18 bases between. Per germline, CDR1 MNHEY and CDR2 SVGAGI. CDR3 in DNA: TGTGCCAGCAGAACACCGGGAGCCCGGGTTGGCTACACCTTC. Its translation: CASRTPGARVGYTF.

The V gene is TRBV28, the J gene TRBJ1-2; 11 bases align to TRBD1. CDR3 length: 14 residues. CDR1 MDHEN and CDR2 SYDVKM come from the germline V gene. The J segment lost 6 bases and the V segment lost 8 bases, leaving 8 bases of the junction unmatched. The CDR3 protein is CASLPGQGGNGYTF. CDR3 nucleotides: TGTGCCAGCCTTCCGGGACAGGGGGGGAATGGCTACACCTTC.

The chain links TRBV19 to TRBJ1-2; 7 bases align to TRBD1. Unmatched junction bases numbered 10, after V lost 3 bases and J lost 6 bases. This CDR3 region has 15 residues. The germline V gene has CDR1 LNHDA and CDR2 SQIVND (reference sequence). DNA of the CDR3: TGTGCCAGTAGTATCATCGAAACAGGGGAAAATGGCTACACCTTC. It encodes CASSIIETGENGYTF.

This clone has just a few counts. The chain recombines TRBV6-6 with TRBJ2-1, with 11 bases aligning to TRBD2. The CDR3 runs 15 residues. The V segment lost 6 bases and the J segment 3 bases; nucleotides outside the gene matches: 4. Germline V lookup: CDR1 MNHNY, CDR2 SVGAGI (reference sequence). CDR3 residues: CASRPTSGDYNEQFF. The CDR3 DNA sequence: TGTGCCAGCAGGCCGACTAGCGGGGACTACAATGAGCAGTTCTTC.

The J gene is TRBJ1-1, the V gene TRBV27; 7 bases are a match to TRBD1. CDR1 MNHEY and CDR2 SMNVEV come from the germline V gene (reference sequence). Trimming removed 0 bases from V and 1 base from J; junction bases left unmatched: 11. The CDR3 is made up of 18 amino acids. CDR3 nucleotides: TGTGCCAGCAGTTTATCCCCCCGGGACAGCCTGGGGAACACTGAAGCTTTCTTT. Residues: CASSLSPRDSLGNTEAFF.

The chain employs TRBV2 and TRBJ2-2; TRBD1 matches at 7 bases. CDR3 length: 14 amino acids. Trimming removed 7 bases from V and 2 bases from J; junction bases left unmatched: 4. The V gene's germline CDR1 is SNHLY and CDR2 FYNNEI. The DNA for the CDR3 is TGTGCCAGCACACAGGGGTCAAACACCGGGGAGCTGTTTTTT. It yields the protein CASTQGSNTGELFF. The complete variable domain, with remaining parts taken from reference TRBV2 and TRBJ2-2, reads EPEVTQTPSHQVTQMGQEVILRCVPISNHLYFYWYRQILGQKVEFLVSFYNNEISEKSEIFDDQFSVERPDGSNFTLKIRSTKLEDSAMYFCASTQGSNTGELFFGEGSRLTVL.

This chain connects TRBV28 to TRBJ2-7; weak D call: TRBD2 (7 bases). The germline V gene has CDR1 MDHEN and CDR2 SYDVKM. This CDR3 comprises 14 residues. Between the trimmed V and J ends, which lost 3 bases and 4 bases, there was a span of 13 bases. CDR3 amino acids: CASSFHGGAYEQYF. The CDR3 DNA follows: TGTGCCAGCAGTTTTCATGGGGGGGCTTACGAGCAGTACTTC.

J is TRBJ1-4 and V is TRBV2; weak D call: TRBD1 (5 bases). Germline values: CDR1 SNHLY, CDR2 FYNNEI. V was clipped by 8 bases and J by 4 bases, with 11 bases between them. This CDR3 has 13 amino acids. CDR3 nucleotides: TGTGCCAGCCTAGGACAAGATAATGAAAAACTGTTTTTT. Translation: CASLGQDNEKLFF.

The chain uses TRBV6-4 and TRBJ1-2, with 9 bases fitting TRBD1. The ends lost 0 bases at V and 4 bases at J; junction bases unmatched: 3. The CDR3 has 15 amino acids. CDR1 is MRHNA and CDR2 is SNTAGT in the germline V gene. CDR3 DNA sequence: TGTGCCAGCAGTGACTCGACGACAGGGGGCTATGGCTACACCTTC. Protein: CASSDSTTGGYGYTF.

This clone was counted only a few times. The chain employs TRBV30 and TRBJ1-5; D not certain. Germline CDR1 GTSNPN, CDR2 SVGIG (reference sequence). Trimming left V 5 bases short and J 8 bases short, with 16 bases between. The CDR3 is 13 residues long. CDR3 DNA sequence: TGTGCCTGGCGTAGGAAAGGAGTCGAGCCCCAGCATTTT. Translated: CAWRRKGVEPQHF.

The chain is built from TRBV6-1 and TRBJ1-1; 7 positions match TRBD1. After removal of 3 bases from V and 4 bases from J, the junction contained 2 bases not matched to a gene. The length of the CDR3 is 13 residues. Germline lookup yields CDR1 MNHNS and CDR2 SASEGT. The CDR3 region has the DNA TGTGCCAGCAGTGAGACAGGGAGCACTGAAGCTTTCTTT. Its translation is CASSETGSTEAFF.

The CDR3 here is CASSTEAGGYTF. The CDR3 bases are TGTGCCAGCAGTACGGAGGCGGGAGGCTACACCTTC. This chain uses TRBV2 with TRBJ1-2; D ambiguous. CDR3 length equals 12 residues. CDR1 is SNHLY, CDR2 FYNNEI, per germline. Trimming removed 5 bases at V and 8 bases at J, with 12 bases between.

V gene TRBV7-9 combines with J gene TRBJ1-2, with D tentatively TRBD1 (6 bases). V lost 5 bases to trimming and J lost 4 bases, with 14 bases between them. CDR3 length equals 14 residues. Germline loops: CDR1 SEHNR, CDR2 FQNEAQ (reference sequence). For the CDR3, the DNA is TGTGCCAGCAGCAATGCGGGGGGCTCCTATGGCTACACCTTC. Amino acid sequence: CASSNAGGSYGYTF.

This chain links TRBV4-1 with TRBJ2-5; 11 bases map to TRBD2. V shed 1 base and J 5 bases; nucleotides not matched to a gene: 9. CDR1 and CDR2 from the germline V gene are MGHRA and YSYEKL. The length of the CDR3 is 17 residues. For the CDR3, the DNA is TGCGCCAGCAGCCAAGGCTTAGCGGGGGGGCTGGGCGAGACCCAGTACTTC. Translated, it gives CASSQGLAGGLGETQYF.

The V and J genes are TRBV11-2 and TRBJ1-1; D unresolved. Between the trimmed V and J ends, which lost 0 bases and 5 bases, there was a span of 16 bases. Germline CDR1 and CDR2: SGHAT and FQNNGV. The CDR3 extends over 16 amino acids. The CDR3 sequence is CASSLDYGSARTEAFF. The CDR3 nucleotides read TGTGCCAGCAGCTTAGACTACGGGTCGGCGCGGACTGAAGCTTTCTTT.

This clone showed up just once. V and J are TRBV4-1 and TRBJ1-4; possibly TRBD1 for D (6 bases). V lost 4 bases and J lost 5, with 14 bases in between. Germline V lookup: CDR1 MGHRA, CDR2 YSYEKL. The CDR3 has 15 residues. CDR3 nucleotides: TGCGCCAGCAGCCTAAGGGGGAGGGAGAATGAAAAACTGTTTTTT. This sequence encodes CASSLRGRENEKLFF.

V gene TRBV5-1 combines with J gene TRBJ2-2; D might be TRBD1 (5 bases). The CDR3 spans 15 residues. Germline CDR1 and CDR2: SGHRS and YFSETQ. V lost 2 bases and J lost 0, with 8 bases in between. The CDR3 loop is CASSLQETNTGELFF. The CDR3 DNA is TGCGCCAGCAGCTTACAGGAGACGAACACCGGGGAGCTGTTTTTT.

The rearrangement joins TRBV19 to TRBJ1-5, with D perhaps TRBD1 (5 bases). Germline CDR1 LNHDA, CDR2 SQIVND (reference sequence). The CDR3 is 14 residues long. Trimming removed 5 bases at V and 3 bases at J, with 11 bases between. DNA of the CDR3: TGTGCCAGTAGTGGCGGCAGGGACAATCAGCCCCAGCATTTT. It translates to CASSGGRDNQPQHF. Drawing the rest from reference TRBV19 and TRBJ1-5, the complete variable domain is DGGITQSPKYLFRKEGQNVTLSCEQNLNHDAMYWYRQDPGQGLRLIYYSQIVNDFQKGDIAEGYSVSREKKESFPLTVTSAQKNPTAFYLCASSGGRDNQPQHFGDGTRLSIL.

The chain couples TRBV6-7 to TRBJ1-1; maybe TRBD1 (6 bases). TRBV6-7 is labeled an ORF, and its function is uncertain. The V end lost 1 base, the J end lost 4 bases, and 13 bases lay between the germline ends. The CDR3 runs to 15 residues. CDR3 region: CASSYWGGASTEAFF. The CDR3 DNA follows: TGTGCCAGCAGTTACTGGGGGGGCGCGAGCACTGAAGCTTTCTTT.

This clone was detected once. The chain carries TRBV27 and TRBJ1-1; TRBD1 matches 8 bases. J lost 12 bases, V lost 3 bases, and 12 bases had no gene match. The CDR3 is made up of 14 amino acids. CDR1 is MNHEY, CDR2 SMNVEV, per germline (reference sequence). CDR3 in DNA: TGTGCCAGCAGTTTTTCAACACCGGGGACAGGTACTTTCTTT. This translates into CASSFSTPGTGTFF.

This chain uses TRBV5-1 with TRBJ2-7; 10 bases are shared with TRBD1. V lost 4 bases to trimming and J lost 3 bases; unmatched junction nucleotides: 10. The CDR3 spans 16 residues. Germline assignment: CDR1 SGHRS and CDR2 YFSETQ. As DNA, the CDR3 is TGCGCCAGCAGCCCGACGGGGACAGGGGCGAACTACGAGCAGTACTTC. It yields the protein CASSPTGTGANYEQYF.

The chain's CDR3 is CAWRVRTGQLAAYGYTF. The CDR3 DNA reads as TGTGCCTGGAGGGTGAGGACAGGGCAACTTGCGGCCTATGGCTACACCTTC. The J gene is TRBJ1-2, the V gene TRBV30; 8 bases fit TRBD1. The V gene end was trimmed by 3 bases and the J gene end by 4 bases; junction bases not matched to a gene: 16. The germline CDR1 and CDR2 sequences are GTSNPN and SVGIG (reference sequence). This CDR3 has 17 residues.

The CDR3 reads CASSYSNRGAGAFF. The CDR3 coding sequence is TGTGCCAGCAGTTACTCGAATAGAGGCGCGGGGGCTTTCTTT. The rearrangement links TRBV6-5 to TRBJ1-1; unclear D gene. The germline V and J ends were trimmed by 0 bases and 11 bases, with 16 bases remaining between them. Germline V lookup: CDR1 MNHEY, CDR2 SVGAGI. The CDR3 length is 14 residues.

The chain uses TRBV10-2 and TRBJ2-3; 7 positions agree with TRBD1. V shed 3 bases, J shed 0 bases, and the junction held 3 bases outside the gene matches. Germline V gene sequence: CDR1 WSHSY, CDR2 SAAADI. The CDR3 spans 15 residues. CDR3 nucleotides: TGCGCCAGCAGTGACCGACAGGGAAGCACAGATACGCAGTATTTT. The encoded protein is CASSDRQGSTDTQYF.

The chain uses TRBV5-6 and TRBJ1-2, with 7 bases fitting TRBD1. V dropped 4 bases and J dropped 3; count of bases not matched to a gene: 6. CDR3 length: 14 residues. Germline CDR1 reads SGHDT; CDR2 reads YYEEEE. The CDR3: CASSTGQRHYGYTF. The CDR3 nucleotides read TGTGCCAGCAGCACGGGACAGAGACACTATGGCTACACCTTC.